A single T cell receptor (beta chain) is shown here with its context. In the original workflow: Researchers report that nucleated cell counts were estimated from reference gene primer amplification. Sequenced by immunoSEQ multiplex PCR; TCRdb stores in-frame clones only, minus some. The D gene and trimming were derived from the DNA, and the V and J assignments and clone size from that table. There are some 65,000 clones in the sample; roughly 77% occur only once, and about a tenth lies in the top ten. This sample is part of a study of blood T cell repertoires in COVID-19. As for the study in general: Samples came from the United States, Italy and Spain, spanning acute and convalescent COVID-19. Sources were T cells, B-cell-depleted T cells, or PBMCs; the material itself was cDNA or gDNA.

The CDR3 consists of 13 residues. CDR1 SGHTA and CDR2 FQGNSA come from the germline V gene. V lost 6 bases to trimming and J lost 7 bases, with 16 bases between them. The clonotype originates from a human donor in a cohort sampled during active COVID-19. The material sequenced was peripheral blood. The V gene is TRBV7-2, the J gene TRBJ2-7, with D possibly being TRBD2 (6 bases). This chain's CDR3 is CASSYSPGTEQYF. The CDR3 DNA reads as TGTGCCAGCAGTTATTCTCCGGGGACTGAGCAGTACTTC.